This T cell receptor (beta chain) stems from a study of T cell responses to AZD1222 COVID-19 vaccine. Sequencing used immunoSEQ multiplex PCR; TCRdb keeps in-frame clones, though not all of them. The sample carries some 120,000 clones, roughly 87% recorded once. Notes on the study in general: Repertoire sampling happened only post peak T cell response.

Turning to this clone: Its antigen is not identified.

The germline V gene encodes CDR1 LNHNV and CDR2 YYDKDF (reference sequence). The V and J ends lost 4 bases and 6 bases respectively, with 15 bases between them. This CDR3 has 15 amino acids. V is TRBV15 and J is TRBJ2-2; tentative D call: TRBD1 (7 bases). The origin of this receptor is an adult in good health. Sequencing used peripheral blood, obtained on day 0 of AZD1222 vaccination. The CDR3 sequence: CATSTWTGGSGELFF. The DNA of the CDR3 is TGTGCCACCAGCACGTGGACAGGAGGGTCCGGGGAGCTGTTTTTT.